These 8 T cell receptor beta chains were all obtained from the same sample, sequenced in a study of cytomegalovirus exposure and HLA in healthy donors. 60 Vbeta and 13 Jbeta primers were used in PCR. Repertoires were generated with immunoSEQ multiplex PCR, while TCRdb's copy carries only in-frame clones and drops some. The sample has about 69,000 clones, roughly three quarters seen once; the top ten hold over 2.5%. Sequencing used PBMCs. The receptors were gathered from a man aged 18 to 29 in good health and CMV-seronegative.

This sequence joins TRBV9 and TRBJ2-1; 7 bases agree with TRBD2. V trimming: 3 bases; J trimming: 1 base; junction bases outside the gene matches: 4. Looked up from germline, CDR1 is SGDLS and CDR2 is YYNGEE. This CDR3 region has 15 residues. Here the CDR3 DNA reads TGTGCCAGCAGCGAGGGCGGGGGTTCCTACAATGAGCAGTTCTTC. It yields the protein CASSEGGGSYNEQFF.

J is TRBJ1-2 and V is TRBV29-1; possible D gene TRBD1, 5 bases. Deletions cut 1 base from V and 4 bases from J, with 13 bases between. This CDR3 comprises 14 residues. CDR1 and CDR2 (germline): SQVTM, ANQGSEA. DNA of the CDR3: TGCAGCGTTGAAGTTGCAGGGAGGTTCTATGGCTACACCTTC. Its translation: CSVEVAGRFYGYTF.

V is TRBV4-1 and J is TRBJ1-2; 7 bases are shared with TRBD1. Germline V CDR1 and CDR2: MGHRA, YSYEKL. Trimming at V came to 1 base and at J to 3 bases, leaving 8 bases not matched to a gene. CDR3 length equals 16 residues. The DNA for the CDR3 is TGCGCCAGCAGCCAAGCTGGGACAGCCCTGTACTATGGCTACACCTTC. Its translation: CASSQAGTALYYGYTF.

The chain links TRBV7-2 to TRBJ2-1; 15 bases are a match to TRBD2. The ends lost 5 bases at V and 9 bases at J; junction bases unmatched: 5. The CDR3 runs to 15 residues. Germline V gene lookup returns CDR1 SGHTA and CDR2 FQGNSA. The CDR3 DNA reads TGTGCCAGCAGCGCAGGACTAGCGGGGGGGCCTGAGCAGTTCTTC. This encodes CASSAGLAGGPEQFF.

This clone was seen only a few times. J is TRBJ1-6 and V is TRBV4-2; D unclear. The V gene lost 0 bases and the J gene lost 7 bases, with 16 bases spanning the gap. The CDR3 runs to 17 residues. CDR1 is LGHNA and CDR2 is YNFKEQ in the germline V gene. This CDR3 is CASSQDPLGLGNSPLHF. In nucleotides, the CDR3 is TGTGCCAGCAGCCAAGACCCTTTGGGTCTCGGGAATTCACCCCTCCACTTT.

This clone was recorded only once. The V and J genes are TRBV7-2 and TRBJ2-1; no firm D call. CDR1 SGHTA and CDR2 FQGNSA come from the germline V gene. This CDR3 is built from 12 residues. The V end lost 2 bases, the J end lost 5 bases, and 4 bases lay between the germline ends. The CDR3, as DNA: TGTGCCAGCAGCTTACATGACAATGAGCAGTTCTTC. Translating it yields CASSLHDNEQFF.

In nucleotides, the CDR3 is TGCGCCAGCAGCTTACAGGGCCCGTACACCTTC. Protein: CASSLQGPYTF. The rearrangement joins TRBV5-1 to TRBJ1-2; weak D call: TRBD1 (6 bases). This CDR3 region has 11 residues. With 2 bases removed from V and 11 bases from J, the gap between germline ends came to 10 bases. Germline V CDR1 and CDR2: SGHRS, YFSETQ.

V gene TRBV5-1 combines with J gene TRBJ1-1; 7 positions agree with TRBD1. The CDR3 extends over 13 amino acids. Germline CDR1 and CDR2: SGHRS and YFSETQ. V lost 4 bases, J lost 3 bases, and 3 bases stayed unmatched. CDR3 residues: CASSEQGDTEAFF. CDR3 DNA sequence: TGCGCCAGCAGCGAGCAGGGGGACACTGAAGCTTTCTTT. Variable domain in full (rest from reference TRBV5-1 and TRBJ1-1): KAGVTQTPRYLIKTRGQQVTLSCSPISGHRSVSWYQQTPGQGLQFLFEYFSETQRNKGNFPGRFSGRQFSNSRSEMNVSTLELGDSALYLCASSEQGDTEAFFGQGTRLTVV.